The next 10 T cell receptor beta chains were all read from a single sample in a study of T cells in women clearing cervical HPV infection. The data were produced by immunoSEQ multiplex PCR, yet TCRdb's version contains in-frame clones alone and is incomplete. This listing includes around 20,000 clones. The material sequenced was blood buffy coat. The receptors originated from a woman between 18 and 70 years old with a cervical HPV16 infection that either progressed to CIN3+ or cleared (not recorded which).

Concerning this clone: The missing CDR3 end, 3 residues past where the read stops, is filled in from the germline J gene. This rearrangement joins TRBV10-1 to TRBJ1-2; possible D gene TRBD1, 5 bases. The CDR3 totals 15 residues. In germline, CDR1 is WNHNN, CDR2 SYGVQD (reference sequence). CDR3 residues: CASRPGTSGKDDYTF. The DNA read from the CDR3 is TGCGCCAGCAGGCCCGGGACTAGCGGGAAAGATGAC.

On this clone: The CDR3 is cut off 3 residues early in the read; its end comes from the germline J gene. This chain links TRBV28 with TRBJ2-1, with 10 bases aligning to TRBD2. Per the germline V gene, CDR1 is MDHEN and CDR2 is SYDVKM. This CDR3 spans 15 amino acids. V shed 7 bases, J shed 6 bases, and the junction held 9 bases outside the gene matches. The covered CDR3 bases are TGTGCCAGCACCTCGACTAGCGGGCATAGCAATGAG. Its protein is CASTSTSGHSNE. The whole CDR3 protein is CASTSTSGHSNEQFF.

CDR3 DNA (partial): TGTGCCAGTAGTATCGGGACAGGGGGCACCGGGGAG. It is translated as CASSIGTGGTGE. The complete CDR3 sequence is CASSIGTGGTGELFF. The chain links TRBV19 to TRBJ2-2, with TRBD1 identical over 11 bases. The CDR3 goes on 3 residues after the read ends, and that part is filled in from the germline J gene. The CDR3 runs 15 residues. Germline-derived CDR1 and CDR2 are LNHDA and SQIVND (reference sequence). The V gene end was trimmed by 3 bases and the J gene end by 4 bases; junction bases not matched to a gene: 1.

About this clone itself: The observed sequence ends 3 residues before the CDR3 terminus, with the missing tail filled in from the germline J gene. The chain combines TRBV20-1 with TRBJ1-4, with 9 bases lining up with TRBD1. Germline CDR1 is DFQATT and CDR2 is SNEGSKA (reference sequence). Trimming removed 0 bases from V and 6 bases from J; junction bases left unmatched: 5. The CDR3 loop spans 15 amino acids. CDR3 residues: CSARDWTGEYEKLFF. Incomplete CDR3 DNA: TGCAGTGCTAGAGACTGGACAGGGGAGTATGAAAAA.

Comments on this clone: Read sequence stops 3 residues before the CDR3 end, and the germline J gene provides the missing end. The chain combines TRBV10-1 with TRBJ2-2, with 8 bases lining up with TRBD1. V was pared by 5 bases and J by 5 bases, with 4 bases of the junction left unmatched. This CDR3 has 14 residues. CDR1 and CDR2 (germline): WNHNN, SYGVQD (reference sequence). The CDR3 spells CASSFGTGTGELFF. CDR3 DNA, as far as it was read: TGCGCCAGCAGTTTCGGGACAGGAACCGGGGAG.

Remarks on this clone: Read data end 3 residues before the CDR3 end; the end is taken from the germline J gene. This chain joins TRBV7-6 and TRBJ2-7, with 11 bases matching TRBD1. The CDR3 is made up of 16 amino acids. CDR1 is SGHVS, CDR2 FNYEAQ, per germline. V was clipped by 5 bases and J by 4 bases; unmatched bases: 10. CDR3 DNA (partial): TGTGCCAGCAGCCCAGGGACAGGGGGGGACCTTTACGAG. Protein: CASSPGTGGDLYE. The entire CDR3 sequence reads CASSPGTGGDLYEQYF.

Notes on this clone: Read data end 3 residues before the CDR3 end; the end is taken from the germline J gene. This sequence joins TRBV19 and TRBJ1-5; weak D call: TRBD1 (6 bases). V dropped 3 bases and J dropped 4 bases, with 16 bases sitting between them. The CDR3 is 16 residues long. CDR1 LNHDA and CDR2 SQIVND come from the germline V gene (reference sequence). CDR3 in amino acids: CASSIPADRKNQPQHF. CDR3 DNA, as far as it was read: TGTGCCAGTAGTATTCCCGCCGACAGGAAAAATCAGCCC.

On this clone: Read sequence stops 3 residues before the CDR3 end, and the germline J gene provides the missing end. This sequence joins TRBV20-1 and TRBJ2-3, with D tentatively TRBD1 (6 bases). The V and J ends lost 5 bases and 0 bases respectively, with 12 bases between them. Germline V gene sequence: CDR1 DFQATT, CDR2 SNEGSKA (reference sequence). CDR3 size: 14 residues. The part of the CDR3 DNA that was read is TGCAGTGCTTGGACAGCCTATAGCACAGATACG. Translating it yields CSAWTAYSTDT. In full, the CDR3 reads CSAWTAYSTDTQYF.

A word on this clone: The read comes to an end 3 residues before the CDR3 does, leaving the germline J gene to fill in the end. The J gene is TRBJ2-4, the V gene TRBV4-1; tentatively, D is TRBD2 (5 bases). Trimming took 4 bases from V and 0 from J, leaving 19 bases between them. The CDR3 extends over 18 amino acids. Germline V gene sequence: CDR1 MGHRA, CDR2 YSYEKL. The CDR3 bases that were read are TGCGCCAGCAGCCCGAGGGTGGGGAACGGGGTAGCCAAAAACATT. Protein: CASSPRVGNGVAKNI. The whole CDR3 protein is CASSPRVGNGVAKNIQYF.

The CDR3 sequence is CASSFHDSGAYEQYF. The part of the CDR3 DNA that was read is TGTGCCAGCAGTTTTCATGATAGCGGGGCCTACGAG. This chain uses TRBV28 with TRBJ2-7, with 8 bases fitting TRBD2. The sequenced fragment ends 3 residues before the CDR3 boundary, so the rest is inferred from the germline J gene. V was clipped by 3 bases and J by 2 bases; unmatched bases: 6. CDR1 is MDHEN and CDR2 is SYDVKM in the germline V gene. The CDR3 loop spans 15 amino acids.